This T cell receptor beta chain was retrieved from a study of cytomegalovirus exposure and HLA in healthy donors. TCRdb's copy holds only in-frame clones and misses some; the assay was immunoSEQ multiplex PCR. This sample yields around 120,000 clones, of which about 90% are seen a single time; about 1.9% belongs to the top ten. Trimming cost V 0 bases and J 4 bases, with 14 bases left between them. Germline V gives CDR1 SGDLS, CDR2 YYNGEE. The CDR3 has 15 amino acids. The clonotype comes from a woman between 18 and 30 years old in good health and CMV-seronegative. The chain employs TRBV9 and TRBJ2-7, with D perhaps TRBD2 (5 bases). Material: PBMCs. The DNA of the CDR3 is TGTGCCAGCAGCGTAGGTGTTAGCGAAGGTTACGAGCAGTACTTC. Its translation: CASSVGVSEGYEQYF.